This entry lists 4 T cell receptor beta chains sequenced from one sample in a study of blood T cell repertoires in COVID-19. Here immunoSEQ multiplex PCR was the method, and the copy in TCRdb shows in-frame clones only, minus some. The repertoire holds approximately 62,000 clones, with around 90% as singletons. The sequencing sample was made of peripheral blood. The receptor source for this set is a human donor with active COVID-19. The donor label of this sample is uncertain.

The CDR3 DNA is TGTGCCAGCAGTTTATACGGTAATGAAAAACTGTTTTTT. Translated: CASSLYGNEKLFF. J is TRBJ1-4 and V is TRBV12-3 or TRBV12-4; D is unresolved. This CDR3 has 13 amino acids. V gave up 2 bases and J gave up 4 bases, with 5 bases separating them.

The J gene is TRBJ1-2, the V gene TRBV10-2; a possible D gene is TRBD1 (6 bases). The CDR3 totals 13 residues. CDR1 WSHSY and CDR2 SAAADI come from the germline V gene. V gave up 3 bases and J gave up 2 bases, with 7 bases separating them. The CDR3 region has the DNA TGCGCCAGCAGTGATACAGGGAACTATGGCTACACCTTC. Translating gives CASSDTGNYGYTF.

This CDR3 reads CALDRGNDLGNEQFF. As DNA, the CDR3 is TGTGCCCTTGACAGGGGGAACGATTTAGGCAATGAGCAGTTCTTC. V gene TRBV30 combines with J gene TRBJ2-1, with TRBD1 identical over 9 bases. The CDR3 extends over 15 amino acids. The V gene end was trimmed by 8 bases and the J gene end by 6 bases; junction bases not matched to a gene: 14. The V gene's germline CDR1 is GTSNPN and CDR2 SVGIG (reference sequence).

CDR3: CAEARSPLHF. Here the CDR3 DNA reads TGTGCCGAGGCCCGCTCACCCCTCCACTTT. This chain connects TRBV28 to TRBJ1-6; no clear D gene. V was clipped by 11 bases and J by 10 bases, with 9 bases between them. This CDR3 spans 10 amino acids. CDR1 is MDHEN and CDR2 is SYDVKM in the germline V gene.